Sequencing of this TCR beta chain was carried out in a study of blood T cells in healthy people across ages. It was with a sample-barcoded 5' primer and a J-beta primer mix that a second PCR of about 6 to 12 cycles was run. TCRdb analysed the 5' RACE reads with MiXCR anew, one entry per CDR3 protein. This table holds around 1,700,000 distinct CDR3 sequences, approximately 30% found once. This clonotype has just a few counts. Antigen specificity is unknown. Germline CDR1 is SGHDT and CDR2 is YYEEEE. This CDR3 comprises 13 residues. V was pared by 1 base and J by 4 bases, with 8 bases between. General study findings and limits: Greater diversity and more naive CD4+ cells were seen in long-lived donors than in aged donors. It was not known whether donors were CMV positive (a possible confounder of expanded clonotype changes).

The chain carries TRBV5-6 and TRBJ1-2; unclear D gene. This TCR derives from a woman aged 30 to 39 in good health. Sample: blood. Here the CDR3 DNA reads TGTGCCAGCAGCTTGAAACAGAGCTATGGCTACACCTTC. It codes for CASSLKQSYGYTF. Full variable domain (remainder filled in from reference TRBV5-6 and TRBJ1-2): DAGVTQSPTHLIKTRGQQVTLRCSPKSGHDTVSWYQQALGQGPQFIFQYYEEEERQRGNFPDRFSGHQFPNYSSELNVNALLLGDSALYLCASSLKQSYGYTFGSGTRLTVV.